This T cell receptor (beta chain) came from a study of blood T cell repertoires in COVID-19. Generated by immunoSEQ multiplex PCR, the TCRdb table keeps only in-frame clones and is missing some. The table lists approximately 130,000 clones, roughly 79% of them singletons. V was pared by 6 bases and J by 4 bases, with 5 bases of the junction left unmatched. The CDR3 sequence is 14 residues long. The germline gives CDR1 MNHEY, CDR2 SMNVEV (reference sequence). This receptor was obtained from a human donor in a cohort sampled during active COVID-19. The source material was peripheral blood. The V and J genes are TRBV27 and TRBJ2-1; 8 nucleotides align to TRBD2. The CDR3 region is CASRLLAAYNEQFF. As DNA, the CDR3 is TGTGCCAGCAGACTACTAGCGGCATACAATGAGCAGTTCTTC.